This T cell receptor beta chain was captured in a study of blood T cell repertoires in COVID-19. The wider study: The samples span acute and convalescent COVID-19 from the United States, Italy and Spain. T cells, B-cell-depleted T cells, or PBMCs supplied cDNA or gDNA.

Assay: immunoSEQ multiplex PCR; the TCRdb copy retains only in-frame clones and omits some. The repertoire holds over 85,000 clones, with roughly 88% as singletons. The germline CDR1 and CDR2 sequences are SGDLS and YYNGEE. The CDR3 contains 15 residues. V trimming: 4 bases; J trimming: 4 bases; junction bases outside the gene matches: 3. Those enrolled in Seattle joined during active infection and were followed longitudinally afterward. This chain links TRBV9 with TRBJ2-1, with 12 bases lining up with TRBD2. This sequence originates from an elderly woman with COVID-19, enrolled during active disease. What was sequenced was peripheral blood. This CDR3 is CASSFGLAGYNEQFF. For the CDR3, the DNA is TGTGCCAGCAGCTTTGGACTAGCGGGATACAATGAGCAGTTCTTC.